Detailed here is one TCR beta chain. Its antigen is not known. This record comes from a study of monozygotic twins with inflammatory bowel disease. The CDR3 runs 16 residues. CDR1 SGHTA and CDR2 FQGNSA come from the germline V gene. Generation of cDNA took place in eight separate reactions per sample. A template switching step added UMIs, each with a 6-nucleotide sample barcode. TCRdb reprocessed the 5' RACE reads, with one entry per CDR3 protein and no DNA. The table lists around 380,000 distinct CDR3 sequences. Study results and limitations: Twins with IBD were found to have lower TCRbeta diversity (inverse Simpson) than healthy co-twins. There was no support for any single strong signal or clonotype associated with IBD.

The genes are TRBV7-2 and TRBJ2-7. This TCR was sampled from a human donor with ulcerative colitis or Crohn's disease, or a healthy co-twin of an affected twin (not recorded which). Sequences were obtained from blood. The chain's CDR3 is CASSLAGWGGPYEQYF.